One and the same sample provided the 17 T cell receptor beta chains below, sequenced in a study of cytomegalovirus exposure and HLA in healthy donors. 13 Jbeta primers and 60 Vbeta primers were used for the PCR. TCRdb keeps only in-frame clones here, not all; method: immunoSEQ multiplex PCR. The data hold tens of thousands of clones, with more than 65% observed a single time. The sequencing input was PBMCs. The source is a man aged 35 to 55 in good health and CMV-seropositive.

This clone is a singleton in its sample. This rearrangement joins TRBV4-1 to TRBJ2-1; perhaps TRBD2 as D (5 bases). The germline V gene has CDR1 MGHRA and CDR2 YSYEKL. The V and J ends lost 1 base and 8 bases respectively, with 18 bases between them. This CDR3 has 16 amino acids. The chain's CDR3 is CASSQVVSSSGYEQFF. The CDR3 nucleotides read TGCGCCAGCAGCCAAGTAGTGTCTAGCTCCGGTTATGAGCAGTTCTTC.

In DNA, the CDR3 is TGTGCCAGCAGTTACAGATTCTCCTACGAGCAGTACTTC. It specifies CASSYRFSYEQYF. V is TRBV27 and J is TRBJ2-7, with D hard to call. V was pared by 4 bases and J by 0 bases, with 7 bases between. The CDR3 runs to 13 residues. Looked up from germline, CDR1 is MNHEY and CDR2 is SMNVEV (reference sequence).

The rearrangement joins TRBV21-1 to TRBJ1-6; the table's D gene call, TRBD1, was not cross checked with the DNA. TRBV21-1 is termed a pseudogene. The CDR3 is made up of 15 amino acids. The CDR3 sequence: CASSKETGGNSPLHF. The CDR3 DNA reads TGTGCCAGCAGCAAAGAAACAGGGGGAAACTCACCCCTCCACTTT.

The chain couples TRBV5-4 to TRBJ2-3; 7 bases align to TRBD2. The junction had 5 bases not matched to a gene; V was cut back by 0 bases and J by 1 base. Germline values: CDR1 SGHNT, CDR2 YYREEE (reference sequence). The CDR3 contains 16 residues. The CDR3 DNA reads TGTGCCAGCAGCTTGGAACTAGCGCCCCGCACAGATACGCAGTATTTT. Encoded protein: CASSLELAPRTDTQYF. The complete variable domain, with remaining parts taken from reference TRBV5-4 and TRBJ2-3, reads ETGVTQSPTHLIKTRGQQVTLRCSSQSGHNTVSWYQQALGQGPQFIFQYYREEENGRGNFPPRFSGLQFPNYSSELNVNALELDDSALYLCASSLELAPRTDTQYFGPGTRLTVL.

In nucleotides, the CDR3 is TGTGCCAGCAGCTTAGGTGGCGGGGGCAACAATGAGCAGTTCTTC. Protein sequence: CASSLGGGGNNEQFF. This sequence joins TRBV11-3 and TRBJ2-1, with a tentative D call TRBD2 (7 bases). This CDR3 has 15 residues. V was cut by 1 base and J by 5 bases, with 12 bases left in between. Per the germline V gene, CDR1 is SGHNT and CDR2 is YENEEA.

The chain carries TRBV25-1 and TRBJ1-2; TRBD1 agrees at 9 bases. Germline trimming cut 2 bases from V and 3 bases from J; bases unmatched to any gene: 4. CDR1 is MGHDK, CDR2 SYGVNS, per germline. CDR3 length: 15 amino acids. CDR3 region: CASSEGTGHHYGYTF. The CDR3 DNA is TGTGCCAGCAGTGAAGGGACAGGGCATCACTATGGCTACACCTTC.

This chain connects TRBV25-1 to TRBJ2-7; D is perhaps TRBD1 (6 bases). The CDR3 length is 17 residues. The germline V gene has CDR1 MGHDK and CDR2 SYGVNS. V was cut by 3 bases and J by 0 bases, with 18 bases left in between. The DNA of the CDR3 is TGTGCCAGCAGTGAGCCCCTCCGGGACACGAGCTCCTACGAGCAGTACTTC. This sequence encodes CASSEPLRDTSSYEQYF.

The chain joins TRBV7-9 to TRBJ2-7; D not resolved. The CDR3 has 13 amino acids. Per germline, CDR1 SEHNR and CDR2 FQNEAQ (reference sequence). Between the trimmed V and J ends, which lost 4 bases and 0 bases, there was a span of 7 bases. The CDR3, as DNA: TGTGCCAGCAGCTATACTGGCTCCTACGAGCAGTACTTC. Translation: CASSYTGSYEQYF.

The rearrangement links TRBV5-1 to TRBJ2-2; 7 bases agree with TRBD2. Germline trimming cut 1 base from V and 3 bases from J; bases unmatched to any gene: 3. CDR3 length: 15 residues. In germline, CDR1 is SGHRS, CDR2 YFSETQ. The CDR3 region has the DNA TGCGCCAGCAGCTTGACTAGCGATTACACCGGGGAGCTGTTTTTT. Its translation: CASSLTSDYTGELFF.

The chain recombines TRBV6-1 with TRBJ2-5; 8 nucleotides align to TRBD1. Germline V CDR1 and CDR2: MNHNS, SASEGT. The CDR3 contains 13 residues. The junction had 9 bases not matched to a gene; V was cut back by 10 bases and J by 5 bases. The CDR3 loop reads CAIRQGPRETQYF. The CDR3 region has the DNA TGTGCCATCAGACAGGGGCCCCGGGAGACCCAGTACTTC.

A single count supports this clone. The DNA of the CDR3 is TGTGCCAGTTCTGATGGGGGGAGGGGGGCCCACGAGCAGTACTTC. Translated: CASSDGGRGAHEQYF. The chain joins TRBV27 to TRBJ2-7; D possibly corresponds to TRBD2 (7 bases). The V and J ends lost 9 bases and 5 bases respectively, with 23 bases between them. Germline V gene data show CDR1 as MNHEY and CDR2 as SMNVEV (reference sequence). The CDR3 is 15 amino acids.

V gene TRBV7-9 combines with J gene TRBJ1-5; D uncertain. The germline gives CDR1 SEHNR, CDR2 FQNEAQ (reference sequence). The CDR3 spans 14 residues. Trimming shortened V by 6 bases and J by 0 bases, and 9 bases separated the two germline ends. The CDR3 here is CASRGSNSNQPQHF. In DNA, the CDR3 is TGTGCCAGCAGGGGCTCTAATAGCAATCAGCCCCAGCATTTT.

This chain joins TRBV7-2 and TRBJ2-5; the D is unclear. The germline V gene encodes CDR1 SGHTA and CDR2 FQGNSA. The CDR3 covers 13 residues. The V end was cut by 3 bases, the J end by 1 base, with 6 bases between. CDR3 sequence: CASSLSPQETQYF. The CDR3 nucleotides read TGTGCCAGCAGCTTGAGTCCCCAAGAGACCCAGTACTTC.

This chain uses TRBV11-3 with TRBJ2-2; 8 bases match TRBD1. The CDR3 spans 16 residues. Germline V CDR1 and CDR2: SGHNT, YENEEA. The ends lost 5 bases at V and 2 bases at J; junction bases unmatched: 7. The CDR3 DNA reads TGTGCCAGCAGCCAAGGGACAGGCGAAAACACCGGGGAGCTGTTTTTT. Translating gives CASSQGTGENTGELFF.

CDR3 bases: TGTGCCAGCAGCTGGGACAGATCAACCTACGAGCAGTACTTC. It translates to CASSWDRSTYEQYF. The chain joins TRBV7-8 to TRBJ2-7, with 7 bases matching TRBD1. This CDR3 is built from 14 residues. Germline CDR1 is SGHVS and CDR2 is FQNEAQ. V gave up 4 bases and J gave up 2 bases; unmatched junction bases: 5.

The table lists this clone with a few counts. The rearrangement uses TRBV9 and TRBJ1-2; 8 positions match TRBD1. V lost 4 bases to trimming and J lost 5 bases; unmatched junction nucleotides: 13. The CDR3 has 16 amino acids. Germline V lookup: CDR1 SGDLS, CDR2 YYNGEE. In nucleotides, the CDR3 is TGTGCCAGCAGCTTCACCGGGACAGGAAACCTTTATGGCTACACCTTC. This encodes CASSFTGTGNLYGYTF.

J is TRBJ2-7 and V is TRBV7-6; possibly TRBD1 for D (6 bases). CDR1 and CDR2 from the germline V gene are SGHVS and FNYEAQ. This CDR3 is 12 amino acids long. V lost 8 bases and J 6 bases, leaving 14 bases between the germline ends. This chain's CDR3 is CASGRGSGEQYF. For the CDR3, the DNA is TGTGCCAGCGGCAGGGGCTCCGGCGAGCAGTACTTC. The full variable domain, in which reference TRBV7-6 and TRBJ2-7 provide the parts outside the CDR3, is GAGVSQSPRYKVTKRGQDVALRCDPISGHVSLYWYRQALGQGPEFLTYFNYEAQQDKSGLPNDRFSAERPEGSISTLTIQRTEQRDSAMYRCASGRGSGEQYFGPGTRLTVT.